These 28 T cell receptor beta chains originate from one sample sequenced in a study of shared clonotypes between healthy human individuals. Data came from immunoSEQ multiplex PCR; TCRdb stores just in-frame clones and leaves some out. The sample holds 550,000 to 800,000 clones, about 90% seen once. Material for sequencing was memory CD8+ T cells from PBMCs. Noted subset: CD45RO+ cells pooled with CCR7-negative TemRA cells. Every receptor here comes from a man younger than 30 in good health. Some clones in this sample may be carry-over from other donors' samples.

The chain has TRBV9 and TRBJ2-2; D possibly corresponds to TRBD1 (6 bases). This CDR3 has 15 residues. In germline, CDR1 is SGDLS, CDR2 YYNGEE. V lost 3 bases to trimming and J lost 1 base, with 10 bases between them. CDR3 region: CASSGEGQNTGELFF. The CDR3 region has the DNA TGTGCCAGCAGCGGAGAGGGACAGAACACCGGGGAGCTGTTTTTT.

The genes are TRBV30 and TRBJ2-7; the D gene is possibly TRBD2 (5 bases). V was shortened by 0 bases and J by 5 bases, with 11 bases between the two germline ends. Per germline, CDR1 GTSNPN and CDR2 SVGIG (reference sequence). The CDR3 contains 13 residues. Written as DNA, the CDR3 is TGTGCCTGGAGTGTAGGCAACGGGAACGAGCAGTACTTC. Its protein product is CAWSVGNGNEQYF.

This chain connects TRBV5-8 to TRBJ2-1; D is unclear. CDR1 is SGHTS, CDR2 YDEGEE, per germline. The ends were cut back, 0 bases at V and 0 bases at J, with 7 bases in the middle. CDR3 length: 15 residues. The CDR3 bases are TGTGCCAGCAGCTTGGGGTTACGCTCCTACAATGAGCAGTTCTTC. This translates into CASSLGLRSYNEQFF.

The chain links TRBV18 to TRBJ2-1, with D hard to call. This CDR3 contains 13 residues. The V gene lost 4 bases and the J gene lost 5 bases, with 9 bases spanning the gap. Per germline, CDR1 KGHSH and CDR2 LQKENI. CDR3 in amino acids: CASSQGYDNEQFF. Here the CDR3 DNA reads TGTGCCAGCTCACAGGGTTATGACAATGAGCAGTTCTTC.

V gene TRBV7-9 combines with J gene TRBJ2-5; TRBD2 aligns across 7 bases. J lost 2 bases, V lost 3 bases, and 9 bases had no gene match. CDR3 size: 16 residues. Germline V gene lookup returns CDR1 SEHNR and CDR2 FQNEAQ (reference sequence). CDR3 region: CASSFPRGRGQETQYF. The CDR3 DNA follows: TGTGCCAGCAGCTTCCCCCGCGGGCGGGGGCAAGAGACCCAGTACTTC.

This chain joins TRBV4-2 and TRBJ2-2; maybe TRBD2 (5 bases). V shed 4 bases and J shed 6 bases, with 15 bases lying between them. Germline CDR1 reads LGHNA; CDR2 reads YNFKEQ. The CDR3 runs to 15 residues. Here the CDR3 DNA reads TGTGCCAGCAGCCTGGACTCCGGTGGGGCCGGGGAGCTGTTTTTT. Translated, it gives CASSLDSGGAGELFF.

Concerning this clone itself: The same CDR3 is also encoded by other DNA sequences in this sample. V usage is TRBV27 and J usage is TRBJ1-1; D gene uncertain. The ends were cut back, 3 bases at V and 0 bases at J, with 8 bases in the middle. Looked up from germline, CDR1 is MNHEY and CDR2 is SMNVEV (reference sequence). The CDR3 length is 14 residues. The CDR3: CASSFGGLNTEAFF. The CDR3 DNA reads TGTGCCAGCAGTTTCGGCGGACTGAACACTGAAGCTTTCTTT.

The J gene is TRBJ1-4, the V gene TRBV11-2, with TRBD1 matching 7 bases. Germline V CDR1 and CDR2: SGHAT, FQNNGV. The trim removed 5 bases at V and 3 bases at J, leaving 6 bases unmatched. The CDR3 sequence is 15 residues long. In DNA, the CDR3 is TGTGCCAGCAGCCCATACAGGGGTGCTAATGAAAAACTGTTTTTT. Amino acids: CASSPYRGANEKLFF.

This chain connects TRBV4-1 to TRBJ2-3, with 8 positions matching TRBD2. The CDR3 extends over 15 amino acids. V trimming: 1 base; J trimming: 3 bases; junction bases outside the gene matches: 3. The germline gives CDR1 MGHRA, CDR2 YSYEKL. CDR3 loop: CASSQGIAGTDTQYF. The DNA of the CDR3 is TGCGCCAGCAGCCAAGGGATAGCGGGGACAGATACGCAGTATTTT.

This rearrangement joins TRBV27 to TRBJ1-4; D possibly corresponds to TRBD1 (5 bases). The CDR3 spans 13 residues. CDR1 is MNHEY and CDR2 is SMNVEV in the germline V gene (reference sequence). V was cut by 1 base and J by 6 bases, with 6 bases left in between. CDR3 protein: CASSLLGHEKLFF. For the CDR3, the DNA is TGTGCCAGCAGTTTATTGGGGCATGAAAAACTGTTTTTT.

The V gene is TRBV6-5, the J gene TRBJ2-5; no firm D call. Germline CDR1 reads MNHEY; CDR2 reads SVGAGI. V lost 2 bases, J lost 4 bases, and 17 bases lay in between. This CDR3 is 16 amino acids long. The CDR3 loop is CASSYDQKVKLETQYF. CDR3 sequence (DNA): TGTGCCAGCAGTTACGACCAAAAGGTTAAACTAGAGACCCAGTACTTC.

This sequence joins TRBV4-1 and TRBJ2-7; D is perhaps TRBD1 (6 bases). Germline V gene sequence: CDR1 MGHRA, CDR2 YSYEKL. The CDR3 runs 15 residues. Trimming left V 4 bases short and J 4 bases short, with 17 bases between. CDR3 in amino acids: CASSPRQAGGYEQYF. CDR3 nucleotide sequence: TGCGCCAGCAGCCCTCGACAGGCTGGGGGTTACGAGCAGTACTTC.

A single count supports this clone. CDR3 sequence (DNA): TGTGCCAGTAGTACAAGACAGGGCTTCTATGGCTACACCTTC. It encodes CASSTRQGFYGYTF. This chain connects TRBV19 to TRBJ1-2; TRBD1 agrees at 7 bases. V was pared by 4 bases and J by 4 bases, with 6 bases of the junction left unmatched. The CDR3 length is 14 residues. Germline values: CDR1 LNHDA, CDR2 SQIVND (reference sequence).

The rearrangement links TRBV30 to TRBJ1-5; D call uncertain. The germline V gene has CDR1 GTSNPN and CDR2 SVGIG (reference sequence). The V gene lost 0 bases and the J gene lost 7 bases, with 10 bases spanning the gap. This CDR3 region has 13 residues. Here the CDR3 reads CAWSVDQGQPQHF. The CDR3 DNA reads as TGTGCCTGGAGTGTAGATCAAGGCCAGCCCCAGCATTTT.

The chain uses TRBV6-1 and TRBJ1-1; TRBD1 is a possible D gene (6 bases). Germline-derived CDR1 and CDR2 are MNHNS and SASEGT. Trimming left V 3 bases short and J 11 bases short, with 19 bases between. CDR3 length: 14 amino acids. The DNA for the CDR3 is TGTGCCAGCAGTGACTTACAGGGCCCTGGGCTGGCTTTCTTT. This gives the protein CASSDLQGPGLAFF.

The chain links TRBV30 to TRBJ1-4; 7 nucleotides match TRBD1. J lost 5 bases, V lost 3 bases, and 3 bases had no gene match. The CDR3 has 13 residues. Per germline, CDR1 GTSNPN and CDR2 SVGIG (reference sequence). The CDR3 region has the DNA TGTGCCTGGAGACAGGGGTTAAATGAAAAACTGTTTTTT. Amino acids: CAWRQGLNEKLFF.

The chain combines TRBV2 with TRBJ2-1; D is uncertain. The germline gives CDR1 SNHLY, CDR2 FYNNEI. This CDR3 has 12 amino acids. Trimming took off 4 bases at V and 6 bases at J, with 7 bases between the two ends. DNA for the CDR3: TGTGCCAGCAGTGTCGGATCCAATGAGCAGTTCTTC. It codes for CASSVGSNEQFF.

Comments on this clone: Within the sample, other DNA sequences also encode this same CDR3. The chain is built from TRBV7-9 and TRBJ2-7; D gene uncertain. This CDR3 region has 11 residues. The V gene's germline CDR1 is SEHNR and CDR2 FQNEAQ (reference sequence). V lost 5 bases to trimming and J lost 4 bases, with 6 bases between them. This chain's CDR3 is CASSPSYEQYF. CDR3 in DNA: TGTGCCAGCAGCCCCTCTTACGAGCAGTACTTC.

The chain combines TRBV5-1 with TRBJ1-3; D not certain. The CDR3 covers 14 residues. Germline V lookup: CDR1 SGHRS, CDR2 YFSETQ. With 2 bases removed from V and 4 bases from J, the gap between germline ends came to 10 bases. The CDR3 coding sequence is TGCGCCAGCAGCTTCGAGGGATCCGGAAACACCATATATTTT. It encodes CASSFEGSGNTIYF.

V gene TRBV20-1 combines with J gene TRBJ2-7; D is undetermined. Trimming removed 3 bases at V and 6 bases at J, with 9 bases between. CDR3 length: 11 amino acids. Germline loops: CDR1 DFQATT, CDR2 SNEGSKA (reference sequence). The CDR3 region has the DNA TGCAGTGCTAGGGCAGGACCCGAGCAGTACTTC. As protein: CSARAGPEQYF.

This sequence joins TRBV4-1 and TRBJ1-1, with 8 bases lining up with TRBD1. J lost 9 bases, V lost 1 base, and 7 bases had no gene match. Germline assignment: CDR1 MGHRA and CDR2 YSYEKL. CDR3 length equals 14 residues. CDR3 DNA sequence: TGCGCCAGCAGCCAAGGCCAGACAGGGGTTCAAGCTTTCTTT. Translated: CASSQGQTGVQAFF.

The chain combines TRBV7-2 with TRBJ2-7; 7 nucleotides match TRBD2. This CDR3 is built from 13 residues. The germline gives CDR1 SGHTA, CDR2 FQGNSA. Trimming cost V 8 bases and J 4 bases; bases outside gene matches: 8. The CDR3 region has the DNA TGTGCCAGCCGGGGGAGGGGACCGTACGAGCAGTACTTC. Protein sequence: CASRGRGPYEQYF.

The chain employs TRBV11-2 and TRBJ1-1; D remains unclear. V lost 3 bases to trimming and J lost 6 bases, with 11 bases between them. This CDR3 is 13 amino acids long. CDR1 and CDR2 (germline): SGHAT, FQNNGV. This CDR3 is CASSLARRAEAFF. CDR3 coding DNA: TGTGCCAGCAGCTTGGCACGAAGGGCTGAAGCTTTCTTT. The full variable domain, its missing parts supplied by reference TRBV11-2 and TRBJ1-1, is EAGVAQSPRYKIIEKRQSVAFWCNPISGHATLYWYQQILGQGPKLLIQFQNNGVVDDSQLPKDRFSAERLKGVDSTLKIQPAKLEDSAVYLCASSLARRAEAFFGQGTRLTVV.

The rearrangement joins TRBV9 to TRBJ1-1; D gene uncertain. The length of the CDR3 is 16 residues. Trimming pared 0 bases from V and 5 bases from J, leaving 17 bases between. CDR1 is SGDLS and CDR2 is YYNGEE in the germline V gene. The DNA of the CDR3 is TGTGCCAGCAGCGTAGGCGGGGAATCTAGATCGACTGAAGCTTTCTTT. Encoded protein: CASSVGGESRSTEAFF.

The genes are TRBV5-6 and TRBJ1-4, with a possible D match to TRBD1 (5 bases). Deletions cut 0 bases from V and 7 bases from J, with 10 bases between. The CDR3 has 14 amino acids. Germline V CDR1 and CDR2: SGHDT, YYEEEE. In nucleotides, the CDR3 is TGTGCCAGCAGCTTGGAGGTGAGGGGTGAAAAACTGTTTTTT. It encodes CASSLEVRGEKLFF. The full variable domain, rest sourced from reference TRBV5-6 and TRBJ1-4, is DAGVTQSPTHLIKTRGQQVTLRCSPKSGHDTVSWYQQALGQGPQFIFQYYEEEERQRGNFPDRFSGHQFPNYSSELNVNALLLGDSALYLCASSLEVRGEKLFFGSGTQLSVL.

Points on this clone: Other DNA sequences from this sample encode an identical CDR3 as well. This chain uses TRBV5-1 with TRBJ2-7; TRBD2 matches 7 bases. Germline V lookup: CDR1 SGHRS, CDR2 YFSETQ. CDR3 length equals 13 residues. Trimming removed 4 bases from V and 3 bases from J; junction bases left unmatched: 4. The CDR3 DNA sequence: TGCGCCAGCAGCCTCGGGGACTACTACGAGCAGTACTTC. Its protein product is CASSLGDYYEQYF. Full variable domain (rest looked up from reference TRBV5-1 and TRBJ2-7): KAGVTQTPRYLIKTRGQQVTLSCSPISGHRSVSWYQQTPGQGLQFLFEYFSETQRNKGNFPGRFSGRQFSNSRSEMNVSTLELGDSALYLCASSLGDYYEQYFGPGTRLTVT.

The V call is TRBV27, the J call TRBJ2-2, with D uncertain. V lost 0 bases and J 7 bases, leaving 21 bases between the germline ends. The V gene's germline CDR1 is MNHEY and CDR2 SMNVEV (reference sequence). This CDR3 contains 18 residues. This CDR3 is CASSLSLRLAAKSGELFF. Here the CDR3 DNA reads TGTGCCAGCAGTTTATCGTTACGCCTTGCGGCCAAAAGCGGGGAGCTGTTTTTT.

The sample holds one count of this clone. The chain recombines TRBV4-1 with TRBJ2-1; no clear D gene. V was shortened by 0 bases and J by 8 bases, with 20 bases between the two germline ends. CDR1 and CDR2 (germline): MGHRA, YSYEKL. CDR3 length: 17 residues. CDR3 protein: CASSQEDPEWPSDEQFF. CDR3 bases: TGCGCCAGCAGCCAAGAAGACCCCGAATGGCCGTCGGATGAGCAGTTCTTC.